Presented here are 30 T cell receptor beta chains from one specimen sequenced in a study of beta chain features in type 1 diabetes (dated by TCRdb to between 2018 and 2020). Receptors were amplified or captured by the immunoSEQ multiplex PCR assay. The entire isolated RNA was reverse transcribed using the High Capacity cDNA Reverse Transcription Kit, and thus expressed TCRB transcripts were sequenced. This is the immuneACCESS table as TCRdb keeps it, with only in-frame sequences that have V and J called. A part of the clones is gone; compared with another copy, unresolved V genes explain less than half, and the rest is unexplained. This sample has hundreds of thousands of clones in its table, and over 10% of those were observed once. The top ten constitute approximately 0.045% of the sample. Sample: naive CD4+ T cells from blood. Sample cell subset or site, as interpreted from the label and publication: true naive CD4+ T cells. These receptor sequences come from a woman in her late teens or twenties in good health.

This clone came up a few times. The rearrangement links TRBV5-1 to TRBJ2-5; D ambiguous. CDR3 size: 14 residues. Trimming removed 7 bases from V and 2 bases from J, with 15 bases in between. Germline CDR1 reads SGHRS; CDR2 reads YFSETQ. As DNA, the CDR3 is TGCGCCAGCGGGAAGGGTTGGGAACAAGAGACCCAGTACTTC. Translating gives CASGKGWEQETQYF.

This sequence joins TRBV10-3 and TRBJ2-7, with TRBD1 as a possible D gene (5 bases). Deletions cut 2 bases from V and 0 bases from J, with 8 bases between. The CDR3 consists of 14 residues. Germline V gene data show CDR1 as ENHRY and CDR2 as SYGVKD. The CDR3 coding sequence is TGTGCCATCAGTGAGCACCAGGGCTCCTACGAGCAGTACTTC. This codes for CAISEHQGSYEQYF.

Points on this clone: Distinct nucleotide sequences in the sample also encode this CDR3. The chain links TRBV9 to TRBJ2-5; TRBD1 aligns across 7 bases. This CDR3 comprises 15 residues. V shed 0 bases, J shed 2 bases, and the junction held 4 bases outside the gene matches. The germline V gene encodes CDR1 SGDLS and CDR2 YYNGEE. CDR3 protein: CASSVASGGQETQYF. The DNA for the CDR3 is TGTGCCAGCAGCGTAGCGTCAGGGGGACAAGAGACCCAGTACTTC.

The chain carries TRBV6-5 and TRBJ2-7; D is unclear. This CDR3 is built from 12 residues. Trimming removed 4 bases from V and 7 bases from J, with 11 bases in between. Germline-derived CDR1 and CDR2 are MNHEY and SVGAGI. DNA of the CDR3: TGTGCCAGCAGTTCAGTAGTAGGTGAGCAGTACGTC. It encodes CASSSVVGEQYV.

This clone has a handful of counts. The V gene is TRBV29-1, the J gene TRBJ1-2, with no clear D. There are 14 residues in the CDR3. Germline-derived CDR1 and CDR2 are SQVTM and ANQGSEA. The germline V and J ends were trimmed by 5 bases and 2 bases, with 15 bases remaining between them. The CDR3 DNA follows: TGCAGCGTTCCGATACTGGGCCAAAACTATGGCTACACCTTC. Translating gives CSVPILGQNYGYTF.

This clone was counted a few times. The CDR3 protein is CAISDKAADTQYF. CDR3 bases: TGTGCCATCAGTGATAAGGCGGCAGATACGCAGTATTTT. The V and J genes are TRBV10-3 and TRBJ2-3; D is undetermined. The V gene's germline CDR1 is ENHRY and CDR2 SYGVKD. This CDR3 is 13 amino acids long. Trimming stripped 3 bases from V and 4 bases from J, with 8 bases between.

This chain links TRBV6-5 with TRBJ1-2, with TRBD1 as a possible D gene (6 bases). Trimming stripped 5 bases from V and 2 bases from J, with 12 bases between. The length of the CDR3 is 14 residues. Germline lookup yields CDR1 MNHEY and CDR2 SVGAGI. The CDR3 protein is CASSTPTGNYGYTF. The CDR3 DNA reads as TGTGCCAGCAGTACCCCTACAGGGAACTATGGCTACACCTTC.

This clone has more than one count but fewer than ten. This rearrangement joins TRBV21-1 to TRBJ2-3; the listed D gene, TRBD1, was not tested against the DNA. TRBV21-1 is a pseudogene. CDR3 length: 14 residues. CDR3 residues: CASSHPGSTDTQYF. For the CDR3, the DNA is TGTGCCAGCAGCCATCCAGGGAGCACAGATACGCAGTATTTT.

The table lists this clone with a few counts. The chain links TRBV14 to TRBJ2-5, with TRBD2 matching 12 bases. Germline trimming cut 5 bases from V and 4 bases from J; bases unmatched to any gene: 8. Germline V lookup: CDR1 SGHDN, CDR2 FVKESK. The CDR3 runs 16 residues. The CDR3 loop is CASSTTSGSVGETQYF. The CDR3 nucleotides are TGTGCCAGCAGCACGACTAGCGGGAGTGTAGGAGAGACCCAGTACTTC. The variable domain in full, completed from reference TRBV14 and TRBJ2-5, reads EAGVTQFPSHSVIEKGQTVTLRCDPISGHDNLYWYRRVMGKEIKFLLHFVKESKQDESGMPNNRFLAERTGGTYSTLKVQPAELEDSGVYFCASSTTSGSVGETQYFGPGTRLLVL.

This clone has more than one count but fewer than ten. V gene TRBV29-1 combines with J gene TRBJ2-1, with TRBD1 matching 7 bases. The CDR3 runs to 13 residues. V shed 7 bases and J 2 bases; nucleotides not matched to a gene: 5. Germline-derived CDR1 and CDR2 are SQVTM and ANQGSEA. In nucleotides, the CDR3 is TGCAGCGCCAGGGGGACAACCTACAATGAGCAGTTCTTC. This gives the protein CSARGTTYNEQFF.

This clone was observed a handful of times. The V call is TRBV4-2, the J call TRBJ1-2, with D unresolved. The CDR3 totals 15 residues. Germline V CDR1 and CDR2: LGHNA, YNFKEQ. Trimming removed 8 bases from V and 1 base from J, with 17 bases in between. CDR3: CASGEAGRRNYGYTF. CDR3 coding DNA: TGTGCCAGCGGAGAGGCAGGCCGACGTAACTATGGCTACACCTTC.

Only a few counts were recorded for this clone. The chain joins TRBV7-8 to TRBJ1-1; D possibly corresponds to TRBD1 (5 bases). Germline V lookup: CDR1 SGHVS, CDR2 FQNEAQ. The V end was cut by 4 bases, the J end by 1 base, with 22 bases between. The CDR3 contains 18 residues. As DNA, the CDR3 is TGTGCCAGCAGCTCGACCGTTGGAGGGCTCCAGGGGAACACTGAAGCTTTCTTT. Protein: CASSSTVGGLQGNTEAFF.

This clone was detected only a few times. The V call is TRBV7-2, the J call TRBJ2-7, with 7 nucleotides matching TRBD2. Germline CDR1 is SGHTA and CDR2 is FQGNSA. The junction had 5 bases not matched to a gene; V was cut back by 8 bases and J by 4 bases. CDR3 length: 12 amino acids. The CDR3: CASYGGNYEQYF. For the CDR3, the DNA is TGTGCCAGCTACGGGGGGAATTACGAGCAGTACTTC.

Regarding this clone: The same CDR3 also results from other DNA sequences found in this sample. The chain joins TRBV30 to TRBJ1-1; D call uncertain. CDR3 length equals 12 residues. The V end lost 2 bases, the J end lost 1 base, and 5 bases lay between the germline ends. Germline CDR1 GTSNPN, CDR2 SVGIG (reference sequence). This chain's CDR3 is CAWSRTNTEAFF. In nucleotides, the CDR3 is TGTGCCTGGAGTCGAACGAACACTGAAGCTTTCTTT.

This clone was counted between two and nine times. The chain couples TRBV4-1 to TRBJ2-7; D not certain. The germline V gene has CDR1 MGHRA and CDR2 YSYEKL. V dropped 0 bases and J dropped 4 bases, with 16 bases sitting between them. The CDR3 length is 16 residues. The CDR3, as DNA: TGCGCCAGCAGCCAAGAGCGAACTGCACGTGTATACGAGCAGTACGTC. This sequence encodes CASSQERTARVYEQYV.

This clone occurred a few times. The gene calls are TRBV30 and TRBJ2-3, with a weak D call TRBD2 (7 bases). Trimming stripped 4 bases from V and 4 bases from J, with 18 bases between. From germline, CDR1 is GTSNPN and CDR2 SVGIG (reference sequence). CDR3 length equals 15 residues. The CDR3 is CAWKGRGKSADTQYF. The CDR3 region has the DNA TGTGCCTGGAAGGGGAGGGGGAAATCCGCAGATACGCAGTATTTT.

This sequence joins TRBV11-2 and TRBJ2-3; D not certain. Germline loops: CDR1 SGHAT, CDR2 FQNNGV. V shed 0 bases and J shed 6 bases, with 10 bases lying between them. This CDR3 comprises 14 residues. CDR3 bases: TGTGCCAGCAGCTTAGAGCGTCTTTTGGATACGCAGTATTTT. It translates to CASSLERLLDTQYF.

V gene TRBV5-4 combines with J gene TRBJ1-4; tentative D call: TRBD1 (6 bases). The germline CDR1 and CDR2 sequences are SGHNT and YYREEE (reference sequence). Trimming removed 3 bases from V and 8 bases from J, with 14 bases in between. The CDR3 consists of 14 residues. This chain's CDR3 is CASSSQGIEEKLFF. The CDR3 nucleotides are TGTGCCAGCAGCTCCCAGGGGATTGAAGAAAAACTGTTTTTT.

This clone was seen more than once but under ten times. The CDR3 spells CASRLPGTRGYTF. The CDR3 region has the DNA TGTGCCAGCAGGCTACCCGGGACTCGTGGCTACACCTTC. This chain connects TRBV6-5 to TRBJ1-2, with D possibly being TRBD1 (5 bases). From germline, CDR1 is MNHEY and CDR2 SVGAGI. The germline V and J ends were trimmed by 6 bases and 7 bases, with 15 bases remaining between them. This CDR3 comprises 13 residues.

This clone was found a few times. CDR3 in amino acids: CSAQQGMNTEAFF. DNA for the CDR3: TGCAGCGCCCAACAGGGGATGAACACTGAAGCTTTCTTT. This chain links TRBV29-1 with TRBJ1-1, with 7 bases identical to TRBD1. The junction had 5 bases not matched to a gene; V was cut back by 7 bases and J by 0 bases. Germline V CDR1 and CDR2: SQVTM, ANQGSEA. The CDR3 has 13 residues.

This clone was seen only a few times. The V call is TRBV30, the J call TRBJ2-7, with 12 bases that match TRBD1. The CDR3 runs 17 residues. Germline V gives CDR1 GTSNPN, CDR2 SVGIG (reference sequence). V trimming: 4 bases; J trimming: 3 bases; junction bases outside the gene matches: 13. CDR3 region: CAWTRDRGPGGYYEQYF. CDR3 bases: TGTGCCTGGACCCGGGACAGGGGGCCGGGGGGGTACTACGAGCAGTACTTC.

V usage is TRBV4-3 and J usage is TRBJ1-6, with D maybe TRBD1 (6 bases). Trimming shortened V by 4 bases and J by 10 bases, and 17 bases separated the two germline ends. This CDR3 contains 15 residues. Germline CDR1 is LGHNA and CDR2 is YSLEER. This chain's CDR3 is CASSRRAGEGSPLHF. In DNA form, the CDR3 reads TGCGCCAGCAGCCGACGGGCAGGGGAGGGATCACCCCTCCACTTT.

The chain links TRBV5-1 to TRBJ2-5; a possible D gene is TRBD2 (6 bases). The CDR3 has 13 amino acids. Germline V CDR1 and CDR2: SGHRS, YFSETQ. Trimming cost V 7 bases and J 1 base, with 11 bases left between them. The CDR3 is CASGLGGQETQYF. The DNA of the CDR3 is TGCGCCAGCGGACTGGGGGGCCAAGAGACCCAGTACTTC.

The genes are TRBV29-1 and TRBJ2-3, with 11 nucleotides matching TRBD1. The CDR3 runs 14 residues. The trim removed 7 bases at V and 5 bases at J, leaving 8 bases unmatched. Germline-derived CDR1 and CDR2 are SQVTM and ANQGSEA. This CDR3 reads CSAEDRGRGDTQYF. CDR3 DNA sequence: TGCAGCGCAGAGGACAGGGGGCGGGGAGATACGCAGTATTTT.

A few counts support this clone. This chain joins TRBV7-3 and TRBJ2-3; 7 bases line up with TRBD2. Trimming removed 7 bases from V and 0 bases from J; junction bases left unmatched: 7. Per germline, CDR1 SGHTA and CDR2 FQGTGA. There are 15 residues in the CDR3. This CDR3 is CASKSSGASTDTQYF. The CDR3 region has the DNA TGTGCCAGCAAATCTAGCGGAGCTAGCACAGATACGCAGTATTTT.

The chain uses TRBV29-1 and TRBJ2-1; TRBD2 matches at 7 bases. Germline trimming cut 3 bases from V and 2 bases from J; bases unmatched to any gene: 13. This CDR3 comprises 17 residues. The germline V gene has CDR1 SQVTM and CDR2 ANQGSEA. CDR3 nucleotides: TGCAGCGTTGAGCGGGGGACCCCCAGAGGAGCCTACAATGAGCAGTTCTTC. This codes for CSVERGTPRGAYNEQFF.

The CDR3 protein is CASSAHPGTGVYSPLHF. The CDR3 DNA reads TGTGCCAGCAGCGCTCACCCCGGGACAGGGGTTTACTCACCCCTCCACTTT. The V gene is TRBV7-2, the J gene TRBJ1-6; TRBD1 agrees at 10 bases. The V gene's germline CDR1 is SGHTA and CDR2 FQGNSA. The length of the CDR3 is 17 residues. With V trimmed by 5 bases and J by 10 bases, 14 bases remained unmatched.

In this sample, this clone turned up a few times. The rearrangement uses TRBV29-1 and TRBJ2-5, with a possible D match to TRBD1 (5 bases). This CDR3 is built from 12 residues. CDR1 is SQVTM and CDR2 is ANQGSEA in the germline V gene. V was pared by 4 bases and J by 5 bases, with 11 bases between. The CDR3 here is CSVGQPTETQYF. CDR3 bases: TGCAGCGTTGGACAGCCTACGGAGACCCAGTACTTC. Full variable domain (missing parts from reference TRBV29-1 and TRBJ2-5): SAVISQKPSRDICQRGTSLTIQCQVDSQVTMMFWYRQQPGQSLTLIATANQGSEATYESGFVIDKFPISRPNLTFSTLTVSNMSPEDSSIYLCSVGQPTETQYFGPGTRLLVL.

The V gene is TRBV5-6, the J gene TRBJ2-7; the match to TRBD1 covers 7 bases. J gave up 2 bases and V 2 bases, and 4 bases lay outside the gene matches. The CDR3 is 14 amino acids. The germline V gene encodes CDR1 SGHDT and CDR2 YYEEEE. CDR3: CASSFDRVAYEQYF. CDR3 DNA sequence: TGTGCCAGCAGCTTTGACAGGGTGGCCTACGAGCAGTACTTC.

CDR3 loop: CASSGGGLLQETQYF. The CDR3 DNA reads TGTGCCAGCAGCGGAGGGGGCCTACTTCAAGAGACCCAGTACTTC. The chain is built from TRBV9 and TRBJ2-5; TRBD1 aligns across 7 bases. The CDR3 loop spans 15 amino acids. The junction had 7 bases not matched to a gene; V was cut back by 3 bases and J by 2 bases. Germline CDR1 and CDR2: SGDLS and YYNGEE.